The subject of this entry is one TCR beta chain. These data originate in a study of blood T cell repertoires in COVID-19. Study-level background: COVID-19 samples from acute and convalescent phases originated in the United States, Italy and Spain. T cells, B-cell-depleted T cells, or PBMCs provided the cDNA or gDNA that served as material.

Assay: immunoSEQ multiplex PCR; the TCRdb copy retains only in-frame clones and omits some. The table lists tens of thousands of clones, about 88% of them singletons. V lost 5 bases, J lost 1 base, and 5 bases stayed unmatched. The germline V gene has CDR1 MNHEY and CDR2 SVGEGT. CDR3 length: 16 amino acids. V gene TRBV6-2 or TRBV6-3 combines with J gene TRBJ1-1; 12 bases map to TRBD1. Sequencing was performed on peripheral blood. The sequence was obtained from a man between 65 and 85 years old with acute or convalescent COVID-19. CDR3 nucleotide sequence: TGTGCCAGCAGTACCGGGACAGGGGGCGGGAACACTGAAGCTTTCTTT. Translation: CASSTGTGGGNTEAFF.